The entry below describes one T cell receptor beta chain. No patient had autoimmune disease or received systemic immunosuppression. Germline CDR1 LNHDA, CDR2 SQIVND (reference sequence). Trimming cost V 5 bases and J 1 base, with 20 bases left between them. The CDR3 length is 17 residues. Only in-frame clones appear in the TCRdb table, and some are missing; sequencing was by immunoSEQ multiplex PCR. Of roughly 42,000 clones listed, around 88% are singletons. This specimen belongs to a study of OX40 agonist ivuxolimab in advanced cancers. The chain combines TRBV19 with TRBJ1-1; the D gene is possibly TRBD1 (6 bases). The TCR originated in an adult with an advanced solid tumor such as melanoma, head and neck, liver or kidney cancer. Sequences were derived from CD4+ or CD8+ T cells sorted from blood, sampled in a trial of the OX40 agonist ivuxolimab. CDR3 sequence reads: CASSLVFAGGQNTEAFF. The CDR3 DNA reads TGTGCCAGTAGTCTTGTATTCGCCGGGGGACAGAACACTGAAGCTTTCTTT.